This T cell receptor (beta chain) derives from a study of CD8+CD57+ T cells in acquired aplastic anemia. For this clonotype: Antigen: not known. One end of the junction is discordant with germline, which a read error may explain.

Genomic DNA acted as the template from which TCR beta VDJ combination and CDR3 sequence profiling were carried out. In TCRdb, the reads were re-called with MiXCR into one record per CDR3 protein. The sample gives some 210,000 distinct CDR3 sequences, around 60% of which show up once; 29% is in the top ten. The study's findings and limits: Researchers reported that CD8+ Simpson's diversity was not significantly different in patients versus controls.

CDR1 and CDR2 from the germline V gene are SNHLY and FYNNEI. The CDR3 has 12 amino acids. This rearrangement joins TRBV2 to TRBJ2-1; 8 bases fit TRBD2. The specimen sequenced was sorted CD4+, CD8+, or CD8+CD57+ T cells (not recorded which) from PBMCs. This sequence originates from a human donor in good health. The CDR3 DNA is TGTGCCAGCAGTCTAGAGGGACTAGTTTTTAGATTC. This encodes CASSLEGLVFRF. The whole variable domain, filled in from reference TRBV2 and TRBJ2-1, reads EPEVTQTPSHQVTQMGQEVILRCVPISNHLYFYWYRQILGQKVEFLVSFYNNEISEKSEIFDDQFSVERPDGSNFTLKIRSTKLEDSAMYFCASSLEGLVFRFGPGTRLTVL.